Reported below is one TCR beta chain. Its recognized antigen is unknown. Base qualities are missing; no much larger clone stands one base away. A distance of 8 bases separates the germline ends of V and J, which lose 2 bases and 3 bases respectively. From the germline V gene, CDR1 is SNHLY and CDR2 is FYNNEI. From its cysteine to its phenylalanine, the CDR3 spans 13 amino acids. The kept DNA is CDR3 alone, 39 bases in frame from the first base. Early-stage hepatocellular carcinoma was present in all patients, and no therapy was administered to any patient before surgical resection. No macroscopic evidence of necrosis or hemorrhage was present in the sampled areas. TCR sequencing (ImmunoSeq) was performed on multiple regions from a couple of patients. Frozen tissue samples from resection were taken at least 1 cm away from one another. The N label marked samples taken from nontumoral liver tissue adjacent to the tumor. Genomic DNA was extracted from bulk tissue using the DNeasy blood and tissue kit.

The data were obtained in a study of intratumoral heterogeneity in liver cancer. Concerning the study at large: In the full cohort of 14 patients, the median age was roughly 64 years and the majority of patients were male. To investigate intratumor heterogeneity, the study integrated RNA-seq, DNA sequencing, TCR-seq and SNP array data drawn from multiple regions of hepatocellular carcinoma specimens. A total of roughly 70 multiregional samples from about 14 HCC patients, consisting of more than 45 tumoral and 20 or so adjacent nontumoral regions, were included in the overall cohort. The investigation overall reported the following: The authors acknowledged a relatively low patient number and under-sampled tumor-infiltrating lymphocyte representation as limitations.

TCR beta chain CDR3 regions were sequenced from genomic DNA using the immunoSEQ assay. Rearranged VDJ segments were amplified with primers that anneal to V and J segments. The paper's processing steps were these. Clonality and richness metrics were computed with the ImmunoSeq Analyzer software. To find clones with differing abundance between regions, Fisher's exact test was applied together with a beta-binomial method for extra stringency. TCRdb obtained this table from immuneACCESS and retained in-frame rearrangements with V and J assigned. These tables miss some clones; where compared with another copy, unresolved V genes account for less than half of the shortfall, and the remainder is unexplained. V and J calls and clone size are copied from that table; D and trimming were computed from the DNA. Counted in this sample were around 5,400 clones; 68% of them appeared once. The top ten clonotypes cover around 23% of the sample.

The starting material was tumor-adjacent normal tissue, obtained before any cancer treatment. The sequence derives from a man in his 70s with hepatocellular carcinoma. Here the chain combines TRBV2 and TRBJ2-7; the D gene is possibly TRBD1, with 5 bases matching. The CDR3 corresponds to CASSEPGFYEQYF. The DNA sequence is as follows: TGTGCCAGCAGTGAACCAGGGTTCTACGAGCAGTACTTC. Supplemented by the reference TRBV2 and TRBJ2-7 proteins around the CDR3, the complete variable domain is EPEVTQTPSHQVTQMGQEVILRCVPISNHLYFYWYRQILGQKVEFLVSFYNNEISEKSEIFDDQFSVERPDGSNFTLKIRSTKLEDSAMYFCASSEPGFYEQYFGPGTRLTVT.